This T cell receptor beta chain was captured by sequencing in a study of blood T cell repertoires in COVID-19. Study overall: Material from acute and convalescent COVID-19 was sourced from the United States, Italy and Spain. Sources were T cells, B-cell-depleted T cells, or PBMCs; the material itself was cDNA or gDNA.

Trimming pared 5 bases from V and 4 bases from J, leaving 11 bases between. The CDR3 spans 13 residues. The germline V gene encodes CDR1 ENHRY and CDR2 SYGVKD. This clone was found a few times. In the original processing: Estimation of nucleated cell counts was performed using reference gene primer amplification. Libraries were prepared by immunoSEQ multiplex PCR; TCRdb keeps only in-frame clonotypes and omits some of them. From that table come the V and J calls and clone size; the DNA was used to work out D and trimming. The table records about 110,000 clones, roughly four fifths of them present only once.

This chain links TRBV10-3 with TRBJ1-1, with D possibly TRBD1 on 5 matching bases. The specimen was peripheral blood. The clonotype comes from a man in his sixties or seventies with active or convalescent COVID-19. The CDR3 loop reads CAISFQGGTEAFF. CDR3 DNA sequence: TGTGCCATCAGTTTCCAGGGTGGCACTGAAGCTTTCTTT.